This TCR beta chain was identified during a study of T cell responses to AZD1222 COVID-19 vaccine. Overall study findings and caveats: Most donors were white British, females outnumbered males, and clonal diversity was possibly underestimated.

The germline gives CDR1 SEHNR, CDR2 FQNEAQ (reference sequence). This CDR3 spans 14 amino acids. The ends were cut back, 5 bases at V and 6 bases at J, with 17 bases in the middle. The method was immunoSEQ multiplex PCR; TCRdb's version includes in-frame clones alone and lacks a portion of them. The sample gives about 120,000 clones, 85% to 95% of which show up once; 5% is in the top ten. This clone was picked up one time. Its target is unknown. J is TRBJ2-7 and V is TRBV7-9, with a tentative D call TRBD2 (5 bases). The source of this sequence is an adult who received the AZD1222 COVID-19 vaccine. Sequencing was performed on peripheral blood, taken 28 days after the second AZD1222 dose. For the CDR3, the DNA is TGTGCCAGCAGCCCGACGGGGAGCACGGGCGAGCAGTACTTC. Amino acid sequence: CASSPTGSTGEQYF.